The rows below give T cell receptor beta chains drawn from one sample of a study of graft-versus-host responses after intestinal transplantation. What these receptors recognize is not known. Profiled with immunoSEQ multiplex PCR; TCRdb holds only in-frame clones, not every one. The table includes about 59,000 clones, 90% to 95% detected once. The material was unstimulated CD4+ T cells sorted from spleen or lymph node cells, obtained before transplant. The receptors originated from a human donor who was the organ donor for an intestinal transplant. Both conserved end residues are part of each CDR3. Fields, in order: CDR3 length, V gene, J gene, CDR3 protein.

15	TRBV2	TRBJ2-6	CASSEESSGANVLTF
16	TRBV5-4	TRBJ1-2	CASRPLRATRAYGYTF
13	TRBV18	TRBJ2-5	CASSPDRGETQYF
19	TRBV19	TRBJ1-5	CASSPSGHILGKSNQPQHF
16	TRBV11-2	TRBJ2-7	CASNDYMSGNTYEQYF
15	TRBV6-6	TRBJ1-4	CASSFRGSLAEKLFF
15	TRBV10-2	TRBJ1-1	CASSDPAGGRTEAFF
15	TRBV7-2	TRBJ1-3	CASRPDRTGRDTIYF
15	TRBV19	TRBJ1-1	CASSISSLGVPEAFF
17	TRBV11-2	TRBJ2-7	CASSLGWAGGRYYEQYF
15	TRBV5-1	TRBJ1-3	CASSLDLSPGNTIYF
16	TRBV5-1	TRBJ1-2	CASSLGSGGPSNGYTF
17	TRBV7-2	TRBJ2-6	CASGRQVKVPGANVLTF
14	TRBV5-1	TRBJ2-3	CASGPSGGADTQYF
17	TRBV7-2	TRBJ2-2	CASSLGLAGGLTGELFF
14	TRBV2	TRBJ1-5	CASSVGPGNQPQHF
14	TRBV7-2	TRBJ1-1	CASARTAPNTEAFF
15	TRBV10-3	TRBJ1-2	CAISNAGDLNYGYTF
16	TRBV10-3	TRBJ2-5	CAISEFLAGGQETQYF
16	TRBV6-1	TRBJ1-2	CASSEERIEVKYGYTF
14	TRBV6-1	TRBJ2-5	CASLSSGGWETQYF
15	TRBV10-2	TRBJ2-1	CASSESGGRYNEQFF
14	TRBV6-5	TRBJ2-7	CASSQTGGKYEQYF
15	TRBV6-1	TRBJ1-3	CASRASRAGGNTIYF
17	TRBV5-1	TRBJ2-3	CASSFDYKGLGTDTQYF
16	TRBV6-6	TRBJ1-2	CASMPILGQPNYGYTF
15	TRBV5-1	TRBJ1-2	CASSLGQGFNYGYTF
13	TRBV2	TRBJ2-5	CASGARTKETQYF
14	TRBV7-2	TRBJ2-7	CASSGQIGRHEQYF
15	TRBV5-1	TRBJ2-7	CASSLAGASPYEQYF